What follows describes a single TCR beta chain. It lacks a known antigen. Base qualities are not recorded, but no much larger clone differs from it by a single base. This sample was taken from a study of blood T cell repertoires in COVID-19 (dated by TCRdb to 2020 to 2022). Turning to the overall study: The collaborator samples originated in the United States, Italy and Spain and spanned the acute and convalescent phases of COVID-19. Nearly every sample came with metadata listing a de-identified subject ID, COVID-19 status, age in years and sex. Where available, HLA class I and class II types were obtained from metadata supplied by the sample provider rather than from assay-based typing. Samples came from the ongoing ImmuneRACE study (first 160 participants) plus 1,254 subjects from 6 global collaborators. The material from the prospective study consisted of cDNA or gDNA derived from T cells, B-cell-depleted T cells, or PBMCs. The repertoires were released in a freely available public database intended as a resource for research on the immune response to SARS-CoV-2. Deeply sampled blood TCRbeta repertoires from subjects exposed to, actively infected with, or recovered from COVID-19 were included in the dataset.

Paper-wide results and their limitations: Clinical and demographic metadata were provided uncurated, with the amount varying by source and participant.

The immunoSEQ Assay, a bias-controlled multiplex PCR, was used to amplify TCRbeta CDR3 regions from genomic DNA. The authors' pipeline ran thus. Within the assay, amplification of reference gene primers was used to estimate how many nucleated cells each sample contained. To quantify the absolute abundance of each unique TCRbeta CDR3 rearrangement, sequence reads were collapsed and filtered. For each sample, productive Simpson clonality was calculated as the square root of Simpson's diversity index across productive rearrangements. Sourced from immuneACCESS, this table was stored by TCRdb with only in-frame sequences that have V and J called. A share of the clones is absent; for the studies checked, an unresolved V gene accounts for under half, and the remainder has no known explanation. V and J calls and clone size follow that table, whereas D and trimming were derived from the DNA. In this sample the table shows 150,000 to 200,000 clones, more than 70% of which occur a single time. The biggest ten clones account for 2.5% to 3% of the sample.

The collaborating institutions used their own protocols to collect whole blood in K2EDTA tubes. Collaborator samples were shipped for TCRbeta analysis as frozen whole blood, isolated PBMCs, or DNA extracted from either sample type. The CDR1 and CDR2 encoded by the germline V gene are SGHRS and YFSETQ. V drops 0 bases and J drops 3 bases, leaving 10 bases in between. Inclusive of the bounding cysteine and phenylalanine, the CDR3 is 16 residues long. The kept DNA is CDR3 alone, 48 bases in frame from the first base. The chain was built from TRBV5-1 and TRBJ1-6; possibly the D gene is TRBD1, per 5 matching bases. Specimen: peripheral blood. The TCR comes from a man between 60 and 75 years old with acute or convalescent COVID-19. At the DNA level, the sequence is TGCGCCAGCAGCTTGGAGTTGGGGGGCTATAATTCACCCCTCCACTTT. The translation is CASSLELGGYNSPLHF.